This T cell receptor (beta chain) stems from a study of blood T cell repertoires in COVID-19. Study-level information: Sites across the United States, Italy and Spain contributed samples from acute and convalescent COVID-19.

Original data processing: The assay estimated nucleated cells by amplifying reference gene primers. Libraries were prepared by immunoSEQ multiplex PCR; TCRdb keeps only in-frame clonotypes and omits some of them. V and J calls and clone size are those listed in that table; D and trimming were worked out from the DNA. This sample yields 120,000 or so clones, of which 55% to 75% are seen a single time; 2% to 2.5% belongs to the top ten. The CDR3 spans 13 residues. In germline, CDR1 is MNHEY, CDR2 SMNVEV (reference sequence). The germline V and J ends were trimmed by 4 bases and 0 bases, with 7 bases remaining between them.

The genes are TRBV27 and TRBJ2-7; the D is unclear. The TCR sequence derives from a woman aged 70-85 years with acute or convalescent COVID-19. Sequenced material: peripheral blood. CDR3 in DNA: TGTGCCAGCAGTTCGTCCCCCTCCTACGAGCAGTACTTC. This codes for CASSSSPSYEQYF.